This T cell receptor beta chain appears in the sequencing data of a study of cytomegalovirus exposure and HLA in healthy donors. The CDR3 is made up of 11 amino acids. V was shortened by 5 bases and J by 1 base, with 3 bases between the two germline ends. From germline, CDR1 is SGHDT and CDR2 YYEEEE. Worth noting for this clone: As yet, its antigen is unknown.

The PCR was carried out with 60 Vbeta primers and 13 Jbeta primers. Sequencing was performed with immunoSEQ multiplex PCR; in TCRdb, only in-frame clones are kept and a portion is missing. The table has 150,000 to 200,000 clones, more than 75% seen once. Notes on the study in general: Most TCRs appeared rarely, but some public TCRs recurred in many donors. Of the V segments, some could not be distinguished, including TRBV6-2 and TRBV6-3, and were excluded. A previous analysis found most TCR beta V segments productive roughly 87% or roughly 30% of the time. Presence/absence analyses assumed roughly uniform sequencing depth across donors, which may not hold.

This chain uses TRBV5-6 with TRBJ1-1; D remains ambiguous. This TCR was sampled from a man in his late teens or twenties in good health and CMV-seropositive. The sample was PBMCs. CDR3 DNA sequence: TGTGCCAGCAGGAGGAACACTGAAGCTTTCTTT. Its translation: CASRRNTEAFF.